This T cell receptor (beta chain) was observed in a study of cytomegalovirus exposure and HLA in healthy donors. In the study overall: A subsequent analysis reported that the roughly 120 validation repertoires were produced on the same platform that had also been used for the 666 first-cohort repertoires.

The donors were members of the roughly 120-subject validation cohort (separate from the approximately 670-subject first cohort). Germline trimming cut 0 bases from V and 2 bases from J; bases unmatched to any gene: 2. The V gene's germline CDR1 is SGHRS and CDR2 YFSETQ. The CDR3 contains 14 residues. TCRdb keeps only in-frame clones here, not all; method: immunoSEQ multiplex PCR. The sample records roughly 150,000 clones, approximately 86% being singletons. The gene calls are TRBV5-1 and TRBJ2-7; TRBD1 aligns across 7 bases. The receptor's source is a man between 25 and 39 years old in good health and CMV-seropositive. The sequenced sample was PBMCs. In DNA, the CDR3 is TGCGCCAGCAGCTTGGGGGGGACAGCCTACGAGCAGTACTTC. This sequence encodes CASSLGGTAYEQYF.